These 25 T cell receptor beta chains were sequenced from one sample in a study of CD8 T cells in ankylosing spondylitis. Whole-study findings and limits: What appeared characteristic of ankylosing spondylitis blood was a TCR beta motif of 7 or 8 highly homologous variants.

These receptors lack a known antigen. From the 5' RACE reads, TCRdb called clonotypes with MiXCR, one entry per CDR3 protein. The sample consists of approximately 500,000 distinct CDR3 sequences, roughly an eighth of them appearing once. Material: blood, either unsorted or a sorted T cell fraction (not recorded which). The receptor source for this set is a male donor with ankylosing spondylitis.

There are many counts of this clonotype. The V and J genes are TRBV2 and TRBJ1-2, with TRBD1 as a possible D gene (5 bases). The CDR3 is 12 amino acids. Germline values: CDR1 SNHLY, CDR2 FYNNEI. The V gene lost 6 bases and the J gene lost 4 bases, with 9 bases spanning the gap. CDR3 region: CASRRDGYGYTF. In DNA form, the CDR3 reads TGTGCCAGCAGACGGGACGGCTATGGCTACACCTTC.

This clonotype was seen many times. The chain couples TRBV12-3 or TRBV12-4 to TRBJ1-1; D is ambiguous. Trimming removed 7 bases from V and 3 bases from J, with 12 bases in between. The CDR3 contains 13 residues. The CDR3 sequence is CASTLPGDTEAFF. CDR3 DNA sequence: TGTGCCAGCACCCTCCCCGGAGACACTGAAGCTTTCTTT.

Many counts were recorded for this clonotype. The CDR3 loop reads CSARSSGGSSYNEQFF. In DNA form, the CDR3 reads TGCAGTGCTAGATCTAGCGGGGGTAGCTCCTACAATGAGCAGTTCTTC. The chain carries TRBV20-1 and TRBJ2-1, with 10 bases lining up with TRBD2. Germline V CDR1 and CDR2: DFQATT, SNEGSKA (reference sequence). CDR3 length: 16 amino acids. Germline trimming cut 2 bases from V and 0 bases from J; bases unmatched to any gene: 4.

This clonotype was detected only a few times. This chain connects TRBV5-5 to TRBJ1-5; D call uncertain. V lost 4 bases and J lost 0, with 8 bases in between. CDR1 and CDR2 (germline): SGHKS, YYEKEE (reference sequence). CDR3 length equals 14 residues. CDR3 sequence: CASSLAPSNQPQHF. DNA of the CDR3: TGTGCCAGCAGCCTCGCCCCTAGCAATCAGCCCCAGCATTTT. The whole variable domain, filled in from reference TRBV5-5 and TRBJ1-5, reads DAGVTQSPTHLIKTRGQQVTLRCSPISGHKSVSWYQQVLGQGPQFIFQYYEKEERGRGNFPDRFSARQFPNYSSELNVNALLLGDSALYLCASSLAPSNQPQHFGDGTRLSIL.

The gene calls are TRBV29-1 and TRBJ1-2, with TRBD1 matching over 7 bases. The V gene's germline CDR1 is SQVTM and CDR2 ANQGSEA. The CDR3 is made up of 11 amino acids. V was clipped by 6 bases and J by 6 bases; unmatched bases: 4. The CDR3: CSVGGGHGYTF. CDR3 DNA sequence: TGCAGCGTAGGAGGGGGCCATGGCTACACCTTC.

This chain connects TRBV6-1 to TRBJ2-7; a possible D gene is TRBD2 (6 bases). The length of the CDR3 is 17 residues. V was cut by 7 bases and J by 0 bases, with 22 bases left in between. The germline CDR1 and CDR2 sequences are MNHNS and SASEGT. Written as DNA, the CDR3 is TGTGCCAGCACCCAGTCGCCCCTAGCGCAAATCTCCTACGAGCAGTACGTC. This translates into CASTQSPLAQISYEQYV.

DNA of the CDR3: TGTGCCACCAACCGGCAGTCGAACACCGGGGAGCTGTTTTTT. Translating it yields CATNRQSNTGELFF. This rearrangement joins TRBV6-2 or TRBV6-3 to TRBJ2-2, with D hard to call. Germline V gene lookup returns CDR1 MNHEY and CDR2 SVGEGT. V shed 10 bases and J shed 0 bases, with 12 bases lying between them. The CDR3 length is 14 residues.

The genes are TRBV6-1 and TRBJ2-1; maybe TRBD2 (5 bases). CDR3 length equals 15 residues. The V and J ends lost 3 bases and 8 bases respectively, with 17 bases between them. In germline, CDR1 is MNHNS, CDR2 SASEGT. CDR3 loop: CASSDRGRVRDEQFF. The CDR3 DNA is TGTGCCAGCAGTGATCGAGGGAGAGTTAGGGATGAGCAGTTCTTC.

This clonotype was observed a handful of times. This rearrangement joins TRBV7-9 to TRBJ1-1; 8 bases map to TRBD1. Germline trimming cut 5 bases from V and 5 bases from J; bases unmatched to any gene: 10. This CDR3 region has 15 residues. Germline CDR1 and CDR2: SEHNR and FQNEAQ (reference sequence). The CDR3 DNA follows: TGTGCCAGCAGCCGCGAGGACAGGGATGGGACTGAAGCTTTCTTT. The encoded protein is CASSREDRDGTEAFF.

V is TRBV11-2 and J is TRBJ2-6; maybe TRBD1 (6 bases). The CDR3 loop spans 15 amino acids. Between the trimmed V and J ends, which lost 1 base and 4 bases, there was a span of 8 bases. CDR1 SGHAT and CDR2 FQNNGV come from the germline V gene. CDR3 DNA sequence: TGTGCCAGCAGCTTAGTAGGGGGAGGGGCCAACGTCCTGACTTTC. Translated, it gives CASSLVGGGANVLTF.

This clonotype was detected only a few times. This sequence joins TRBV3-1 and TRBJ2-3; 7 positions match TRBD2. The CDR3 totals 13 residues. Per germline, CDR1 LGHDT and CDR2 YNNKEL (reference sequence). Trimming removed 4 bases from V and 5 bases from J; junction bases left unmatched: 3. In DNA, the CDR3 is TGTGCCAGCAGCCGATTAGCGGGAGATACGCAGTATTTT. It yields the protein CASSRLAGDTQYF.

Only a few counts were recorded for this clonotype. The chain combines TRBV4-2 with TRBJ1-5; D unresolved. Germline CDR1 reads LGHNA; CDR2 reads YNFKEQ. With 1 base removed from V and 0 bases from J, the gap between germline ends came to 16 bases. CDR3 size: 18 residues. This CDR3 is CASSQGTAKTRSNQPQHF. In nucleotides, the CDR3 is TGTGCCAGCAGCCAAGGGACGGCAAAGACACGTAGCAATCAGCCCCAGCATTTT.

This clonotype was seen more than once but under ten times. The chain employs TRBV5-6 and TRBJ2-3, with 8 bases matching TRBD1. J gave up 2 bases and V 1 base, and 3 bases lay outside the gene matches. The CDR3 sequence is 15 residues long. Germline CDR1 is SGHDT and CDR2 is YYEEEE. CDR3 nucleotides: TGTGCCAGCAGCTTGCAGGGGGCGTACACAGATACGCAGTATTTT. Translation: CASSLQGAYTDTQYF.

This clonotype was counted only a few times. This chain connects TRBV14 to TRBJ2-1; possible D gene TRBD1, 6 bases. The V end was cut by 1 base, the J end by 6 bases, with 13 bases between. Germline V gene lookup returns CDR1 SGHDN and CDR2 FVKESK. The CDR3 spans 15 residues. CDR3 region: CASSQGFSGVNEQFF. The CDR3 bases are TGTGCCAGCAGCCAAGGATTTTCAGGGGTCAATGAGCAGTTCTTC.

This clonotype has a count of ten or more. The chain uses TRBV11-2 and TRBJ1-3, with D hard to call. V was trimmed by 2 bases and J by 2 bases, leaving 10 bases between them. CDR1 SGHAT and CDR2 FQNNGV come from the germline V gene. The CDR3 is 15 amino acids. CDR3 sequence (DNA): TGTGCCAGCAGCTTAATGGGATCCGCTGGAAACACCATATATTTT. Protein: CASSLMGSAGNTIYF.

This clonotype was seen a few times. This chain connects TRBV10-3 to TRBJ1-5; 9 nucleotides align to TRBD1. The CDR3 runs to 15 residues. The germline CDR1 and CDR2 sequences are ENHRY and SYGVKD. With 6 bases clipped from V and 5 bases from J, the junction kept 8 bases outside the gene matches. In DNA, the CDR3 is TGTGCCATCAGCGGGACAGGGAAGGGAGATCAGCCCCAGCATTTT. This encodes CAISGTGKGDQPQHF.

V gene TRBV28 combines with J gene TRBJ2-5; 8 bases agree with TRBD2. This CDR3 is built from 15 residues. V lost 5 bases, J lost 5 bases, and 10 bases stayed unmatched. Germline CDR1 is MDHEN and CDR2 is SYDVKM. The CDR3 is CASSPRLARRETQYF. CDR3 DNA: TGTGCCAGCAGTCCACGACTAGCGAGGCGGGAGACCCAGTACTTC.

This clonotype came up a few times. The genes are TRBV6-1 and TRBJ2-1; 13 bases agree with TRBD2. V lost 7 bases to trimming and J lost 9 bases; unmatched junction nucleotides: 6. CDR3 length: 14 residues. Germline V lookup: CDR1 MNHNS, CDR2 SASEGT. This CDR3 is CASNKGLAGTEQFF. The CDR3 DNA reads as TGTGCCAGCAACAAGGGACTAGCGGGGACTGAGCAGTTCTTC.

This clonotype was found many times. The rearrangement links TRBV7-8 to TRBJ2-1; a possible D gene is TRBD2 (5 bases). Trimming shortened V by 1 base and J by 4 bases, and 11 bases separated the two germline ends. This CDR3 spans 15 amino acids. Germline V gives CDR1 SGHVS, CDR2 FQNEAQ. CDR3 region: CASSLVPRRYNEQFF. In DNA, the CDR3 is TGTGCCAGCAGCTTAGTTCCCAGGAGGTACAATGAGCAGTTCTTC. Full variable domain (outside the CDR3, taken from reference TRBV7-8 and TRBJ2-1): GAGVSQSPRYKVAKRGQDVALRCDPISGHVSLFWYQQALGQGPEFLTYFQNEAQLDKSGLPSDRFFAERPEGSVSTLKIQRTQQEDSAVYLCASSLVPRRYNEQFFGPGTRLTVL.

V is TRBV7-2 and J is TRBJ2-7; TRBD2 is a possible D gene (6 bases). The CDR3 has 14 amino acids. Trimming pared 2 bases from V and 2 bases from J, leaving 10 bases between. Germline CDR1 reads SGHTA; CDR2 reads FQGNSA. The CDR3 loop is CASSLLGGPYEQYF. Written as DNA, the CDR3 is TGTGCCAGCAGCTTACTCGGAGGGCCCTACGAGCAGTACTTC.

The chain links TRBV28 to TRBJ2-5; 10 bases match TRBD1. The V gene end was trimmed by 6 bases and the J gene end by 4 bases; junction bases not matched to a gene: 5. The germline V gene encodes CDR1 MDHEN and CDR2 SYDVKM. The CDR3 totals 14 residues. CDR3 amino acids: CASRSDRGLETQYF. For the CDR3, the DNA is TGTGCCAGCAGATCCGACAGGGGGCTAGAGACCCAGTACTTC.

This chain uses TRBV2 with TRBJ2-5; D is unresolved. The length of the CDR3 is 13 residues. CDR1 and CDR2 from the germline V gene are SNHLY and FYNNEI. V lost 10 bases, J lost 2 bases, and 14 bases lay in between. CDR3 region: CAIGSTAQETQYF. Written as DNA, the CDR3 is TGTGCCATCGGTAGTACCGCTCAAGAGACCCAGTACTTC. The entire variable domain, with the rest obtained from reference TRBV2 and TRBJ2-5, is as follows: EPEVTQTPSHQVTQMGQEVILRCVPISNHLYFYWYRQILGQKVEFLVSFYNNEISEKSEIFDDQFSVERPDGSNFTLKIRSTKLEDSAMYFCAIGSTAQETQYFGPGTRLLVL.

This clonotype was seen a handful of times. The rearrangement links TRBV11-3 to TRBJ2-1; D not resolved. Germline-derived CDR1 and CDR2 are SGHNT and YENEEA. The CDR3 covers 15 residues. The V end was cut by 2 bases, the J end by 4 bases, with 12 bases between. The CDR3 region is CASSLSGQMYNEQFF. CDR3 DNA: TGTGCCAGCAGCTTATCCGGTCAGATGTACAATGAGCAGTTCTTC.

The rearrangement joins TRBV7-6 to TRBJ1-4, with D unresolved. From germline, CDR1 is SGHVS and CDR2 FNYEAQ. This CDR3 comprises 12 residues. Trimming removed 4 bases at V and 5 bases at J, with 5 bases between. CDR3 in amino acids: CASSYRNEKLFF. The CDR3 nucleotides read TGTGCCAGCAGCTATCGGAATGAAAAACTGTTTTTT.

In this sample, this clonotype turned up a few times. This sequence joins TRBV15 and TRBJ2-5; 9 bases are a match to TRBD1. The CDR3 is 15 residues long. With 5 bases clipped from V and 4 bases from J, the junction kept 8 bases outside the gene matches. Germline loops: CDR1 LNHNV, CDR2 YYDKDF (reference sequence). The DNA for the CDR3 is TGTGCCACCAGCGAAGGTCCGGACAGGGGAGAGACCCAGTACTTC. Amino acids: CATSEGPDRGETQYF.